A selection of T cell receptor beta chains follows, all from one sample in a study of cytomegalovirus exposure and HLA in healthy donors. Generated by immunoSEQ multiplex PCR, the TCRdb table keeps only in-frame clones and is missing some. The profile shows roughly 100,000 clones, about 83% of them singletons. The sample consisted of PBMCs. The source is a female donor in good health and CMV-seropositive. CDR3s include the opening cysteine and the closing phenylalanine or tryptophan. Fields, in order: J gene, V gene, CDR3 protein.

>TRBJ2-7|TRBV4-3
CASSRTRDRIYEQYF
>TRBJ2-7|TRBV30
CAWSRGSSYEQYF
>TRBJ2-7|TRBV5-1
CASSLGQGSSEQYF
>TRBJ1-6|TRBV2
CASSRQGISVGSPLHF
>TRBJ2-3|TRBV7-3
CASSSGLAGGPDTQYF
>TRBJ2-3|TRBV4-1
CASSPGQGTDTQYF
>TRBJ2-1|TRBV9
CASMGGRDNEQFF
>TRBJ2-1|TRBV19
CATQGFGYNEQFF
>TRBJ2-7|TRBV6-5
CASISPGGYEQYF
>TRBJ2-7|TRBV18
CASSPPGGSTYEQYF
>TRBJ2-1|TRBV27
CASSSYGTRRREGYNEQFF
>TRBJ1-5|TRBV15
CATSRAKDRISNQPQHF
>TRBJ2-7|TRBV7-3
CASSLNGGSRNEQYF
>TRBJ2-1|TRBV10-2
CASSLDREGNEQFF
>TRBJ2-1|TRBV7-2
CASSSTGTGVYNEQFF
>TRBJ1-6|TRBV19
CASSIGDRGSPLHF
>TRBJ2-1|TRBV5-1
CASSLEAGGPNEQFF
>TRBJ2-1|TRBV28
CASIGSESYNEQFF
>TRBJ2-5|TRBV18
CASSPRGLAGVGETQYF
>TRBJ1-5|TRBV4-1
CASSQDMGQLNQPQHF